The T cell receptor (beta chain) under discussion was sequenced for a study of shared clonotypes between healthy human individuals. Whole-study context: Per-donor plates numbered three CD4 naive, three CD4 memory, two CD8 naive and one CD8 memory. Study outcomes and limitations: Relative to memory subsets, naive subsets generally showed larger estimated richness.

Sorted subsets were amplified in replicate PCRs using 200 ng DNA, 32,000 or so T cell genomes. Repertoires were generated with immunoSEQ multiplex PCR, while TCRdb's copy carries only in-frame clones and drops some. The profile covers about 1.4 million clones, with roughly 95% appearing a single time and 0.95% to 1.5% taken by the ten largest. CDR1 is LNHNV, CDR2 YYDKDF, per germline (reference sequence). The V end was cut by 0 bases, the J end by 4 bases, with 11 bases between. This CDR3 region has 15 residues. Remarks on this clone: The target antigen is unknown.

Among the donors, all were Caucasian adults who lived in Nashville, Tennessee. The receptor's source is a young man in good health. The sample was naive CD4+ T cells sorted from blood. The subset: CD45RA+ positively selected. J is TRBJ2-3 and V is TRBV15, with D perhaps TRBD2 (7 bases). CDR3 protein: CATSREGGGADTQYF. The CDR3 bases are TGTGCCACCAGCAGAGAGGGAGGGGGGGCAGATACGCAGTATTTT. Filled out from reference TRBV15 and TRBJ2-3, the complete variable domain reads DAMVIQNPRYQVTQFGKPVTLSCSQTLNHNVMYWYQQKSSQAPKLLFHYYDKDFNNEADTPDNFQSRRPNTSFCFLDIRSPGLGDTAMYLCATSREGGGADTQYFGPGTRLTVL.